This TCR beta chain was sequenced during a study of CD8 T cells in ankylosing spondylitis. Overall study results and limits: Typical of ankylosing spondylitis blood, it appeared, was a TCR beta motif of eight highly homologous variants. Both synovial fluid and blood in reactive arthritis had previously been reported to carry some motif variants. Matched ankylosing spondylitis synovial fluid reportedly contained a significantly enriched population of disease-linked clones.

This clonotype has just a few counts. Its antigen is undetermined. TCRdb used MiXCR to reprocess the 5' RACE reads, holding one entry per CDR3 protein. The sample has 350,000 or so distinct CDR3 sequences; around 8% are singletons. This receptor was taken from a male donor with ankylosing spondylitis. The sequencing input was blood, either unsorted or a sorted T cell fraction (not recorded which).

The CDR3, as DNA: TGCAGCGTCTGGACAGGGGCGCAGGGTTTTGATGGCTACACCTTC. Translation gives CSVWTGAQGFDGYTF. This chain uses TRBV29-1 with TRBJ1-2; TRBD1 matches at 9 bases. Per the germline V gene, CDR1 is SQVTM and CDR2 is ANQGSEA. J gave up 6 bases and V 6 bases, and 14 bases lay outside the gene matches. The CDR3 covers 15 residues.